This is a list of T cell receptor beta chains from one sample in a study of CD8+CD57+ T cells in acquired aplastic anemia. From the reads, TCRdb called clonotypes with MiXCR, one entry per CDR3 protein. The profile shows 200,000 to 250,000 distinct CDR3 sequences, roughly 35% of them singletons. The sequenced sample consisted of sorted CD4+, CD8+, or CD8+CD57+ T cells (not recorded which) from PBMCs. These receptors originate from a human donor in good health, serving as a control. The conserved cysteine and the conserved F or W are not part of the CDR3 here.

v_gene: TRBV10-3; j_gene: TRBJ2-3; CDR3aa: ASREGLALRRTDTQY
v_gene: TRBV6-2/TRBV6-3; j_gene: TRBJ2-3; CDR3aa: ASSYSIPTGEYTDTQY
v_gene: TRBV6-5; j_gene: TRBJ2-5; CDR3aa: ASSYSTDQETQY
v_gene: TRBV5-1; j_gene: TRBJ1-5; CDR3aa: ASSLSGGRQPQH
v_gene: TRBV15; j_gene: TRBJ2-7; CDR3aa: ATRRRSGTGDYEQY
v_gene: TRBV10-3; j_gene: TRBJ1-2; CDR3aa: AISELGTGGGYT
v_gene: TRBV11-2; j_gene: TRBJ2-1; CDR3aa: ASSPRPPSGGFHEQF
v_gene: TRBV24-1; j_gene: TRBJ1-2; CDR3aa: ATSEGGLGYT
v_gene: TRBV6-5; j_gene: TRBJ2-3; CDR3aa: ASSYGGGQPGTDTQY
v_gene: TRBV24-1; j_gene: TRBJ2-3; CDR3aa: ATSDPHVRSTQY
v_gene: TRBV4-1; j_gene: TRBJ2-1; CDR3aa: ASSQGSGKFRNEQF
v_gene: TRBV7-8; j_gene: TRBJ1-5; CDR3aa: ALSLERDQPQH
v_gene: TRBV10-2; j_gene: TRBJ2-5; CDR3aa: ASSGSGLAGETQY
v_gene: TRBV24-1; j_gene: TRBJ1-2; CDR3aa: ATSDFARDKGYT
v_gene: TRBV2; j_gene: TRBJ1-5; CDR3aa: ASSEDGGGPQPQH
v_gene: TRBV4-1; j_gene: TRBJ2-3; CDR3aa: ASSSASGRQRRGADTQY
v_gene: TRBV2; j_gene: TRBJ2-6; CDR3aa: ATDVSSGANVLT
v_gene: TRBV7-3; j_gene: TRBJ1-4; CDR3aa: ASSLIWGEKLF
v_gene: TRBV5-4; j_gene: TRBJ2-6; CDR3aa: ASSGRTRGANVLT
v_gene: TRBV11-2; j_gene: TRBJ2-1; CDR3aa: ATAIGGGNEQF
v_gene: TRBV2; j_gene: TRBJ1-6; CDR3aa: ASSLGTGRISPLH
v_gene: TRBV2; j_gene: TRBJ1-2; CDR3aa: ASSEWEEGGYT